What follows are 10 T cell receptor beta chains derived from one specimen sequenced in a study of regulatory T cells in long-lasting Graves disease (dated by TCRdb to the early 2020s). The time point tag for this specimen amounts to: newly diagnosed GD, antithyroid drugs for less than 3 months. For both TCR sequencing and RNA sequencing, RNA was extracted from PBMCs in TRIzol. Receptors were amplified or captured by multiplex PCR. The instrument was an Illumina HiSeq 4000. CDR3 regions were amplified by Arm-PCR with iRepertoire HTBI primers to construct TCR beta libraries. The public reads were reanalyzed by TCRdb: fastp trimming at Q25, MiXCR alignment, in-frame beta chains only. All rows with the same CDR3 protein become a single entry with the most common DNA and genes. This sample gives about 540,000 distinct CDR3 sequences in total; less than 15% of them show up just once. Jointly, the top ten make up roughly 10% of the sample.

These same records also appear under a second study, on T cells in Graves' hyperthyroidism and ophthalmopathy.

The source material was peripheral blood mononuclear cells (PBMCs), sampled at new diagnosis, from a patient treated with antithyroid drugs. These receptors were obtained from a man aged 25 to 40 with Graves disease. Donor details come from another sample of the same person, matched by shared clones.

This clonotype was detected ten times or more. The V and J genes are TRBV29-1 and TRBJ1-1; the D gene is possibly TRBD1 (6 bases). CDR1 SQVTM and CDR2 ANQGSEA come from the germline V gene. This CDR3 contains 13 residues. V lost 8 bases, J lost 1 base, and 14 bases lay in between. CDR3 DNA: TGCAGCCTGTGGGACATTTCGAACACTGAAGCTTTCTTT. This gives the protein CSLWDISNTEAFF.

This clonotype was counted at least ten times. The DNA for the CDR3 is TGTGCCAGCAGGATTCTACAGGGTCCCGGAAACACCATATATTTT. Its protein product is CASRILQGPGNTIYF. This sequence joins TRBV6-1 and TRBJ1-3, with D possibly TRBD1 on 6 matching bases. CDR1 MNHNS and CDR2 SASEGT come from the germline V gene. With 6 bases removed from V and 4 bases from J, the gap between germline ends came to 16 bases. The CDR3 totals 15 residues.

The CDR3 DNA reads as TGTGCCACAACCCCGGAGCGGGAGGGGTACTCTCATTCGTACAATGAGCAGTTCTTC. Its protein product is CATTPEREGYSHSYNEQFF. The chain links TRBV19 to TRBJ2-1; TRBD2 matches at 10 bases. CDR1 is LNHDA and CDR2 is SQIVND in the germline V gene (reference sequence). CDR3 length: 19 amino acids. Trimming removed 10 bases from V and 4 bases from J; junction bases left unmatched: 22.

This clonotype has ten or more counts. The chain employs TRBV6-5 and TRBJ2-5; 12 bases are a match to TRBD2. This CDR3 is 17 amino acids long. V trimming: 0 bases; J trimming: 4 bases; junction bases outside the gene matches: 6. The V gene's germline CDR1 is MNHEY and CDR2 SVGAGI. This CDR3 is CASSYSAATSGRETQYF. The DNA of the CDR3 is TGTGCCAGCAGTTACTCCGCAGCGACTAGCGGGAGAGAGACCCAGTACTTC.

CDR3 DNA: TGTGCCAGCTCATCTAGTTCCGGGACTGGGGGCTCCCAGTACTTC. It is translated as CASSSSSGTGGSQYF. This sequence joins TRBV18 and TRBJ2-1; D could derive from TRBD1 or TRBD2 (6 bases each). The J call may be in error: the DNA end matches TRBJ2-5 better. This CDR3 spans 15 amino acids. From germline, CDR1 is KGHSH and CDR2 LQKENI.

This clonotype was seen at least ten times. The CDR3 DNA reads TGTGCCAGCACCAACAGGGGCGCCCAAGCTTTCTTT. This sequence encodes CASTNRGAQAFF. This chain connects TRBV12-3 or TRBV12-4 to TRBJ1-1; 7 bases fit TRBD1. J gave up 9 bases and V 7 bases, and 8 bases lay outside the gene matches. This CDR3 has 12 residues.

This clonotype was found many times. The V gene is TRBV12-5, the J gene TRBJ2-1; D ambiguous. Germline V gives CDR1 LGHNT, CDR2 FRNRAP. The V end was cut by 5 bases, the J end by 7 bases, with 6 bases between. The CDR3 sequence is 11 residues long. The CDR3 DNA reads TGTGCTAGTGGTCCTTCGAATGAGCAGTTCTTC. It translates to CASGPSNEQFF.

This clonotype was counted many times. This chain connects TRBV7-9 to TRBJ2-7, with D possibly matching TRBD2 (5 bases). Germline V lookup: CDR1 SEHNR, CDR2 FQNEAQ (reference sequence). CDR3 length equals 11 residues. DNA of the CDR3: TGTTCGTTAGGGAGCTCCTACGAGCAGTACTTC. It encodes CSLGSSYEQYF.

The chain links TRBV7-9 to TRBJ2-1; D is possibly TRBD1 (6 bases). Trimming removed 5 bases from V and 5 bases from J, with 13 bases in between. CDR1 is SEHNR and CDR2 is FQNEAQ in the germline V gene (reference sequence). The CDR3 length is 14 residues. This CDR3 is CASSQSRGHNEQFF. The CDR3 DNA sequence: TGTGCCAGCAGCCAGAGCAGGGGTCACAATGAGCAGTTCTTC.

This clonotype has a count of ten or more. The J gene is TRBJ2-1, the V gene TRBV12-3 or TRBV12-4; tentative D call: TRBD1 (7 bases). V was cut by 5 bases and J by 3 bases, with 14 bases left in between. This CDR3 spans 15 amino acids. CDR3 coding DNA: TGTGCCAGCAGTACAGGGGCGGGGTACTACAATGAGCAGTTCTTC. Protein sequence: CASSTGAGYYNEQFF.